The source of this TCR beta chain is a study of blood T cell repertoires in COVID-19. The wider study: Acute-phase and convalescent COVID-19 samples originated in the United States, Italy and Spain. Nucleic acid was either cDNA or gDNA, and it came from T cells, B-cell-depleted T cells, or PBMCs.

V lost 3 bases to trimming and J lost 5 bases; unmatched junction nucleotides: 7. Germline CDR1 and CDR2: KGHSH and LQKENI. This CDR3 has 15 residues. Per the original data handling: The assay estimated nucleated cells by amplifying reference gene primers. Only in-frame clones appear in the TCRdb table, and some are missing; sequencing was by immunoSEQ multiplex PCR. That table furnishes V, J and clone size, whereas the DNA furnished D and trimming. Among about 120,000 clones listed, roughly four fifths were seen once. The V call is TRBV18, the J call TRBJ2-5; TRBD1 aligns across 9 bases. The sample was peripheral blood. The sequence derives from a human donor in a cohort sampled during active COVID-19. CDR3 nucleotide sequence: TGTGCCAGCTCACCCTGGGACAGGGTTGAGGAGACCCAGTACTTC. Encoded protein: CASSPWDRVEETQYF. Supplemented by reference TRBV18 and TRBJ2-5, the full variable domain reads NAGVMQNPRHLVRRRGQEARLRCSPMKGHSHVYWYRQLPEEGLKFMVYLQKENIIDESGMPKERFSAEFPKEGPSILRIQQVVRGDSAAYFCASSPWDRVEETQYFGPGTRLLVL.